A selection of T cell receptor beta chains follows, all from one sample in a study of T cell responses to AZD1222 COVID-19 vaccine. Profiling relied on immunoSEQ multiplex PCR, and the TCRdb table lists in-frame clones only, not all of them. The sample gives tens of thousands of clones, 80% of which show up once; 20% to 25% is in the top ten. The sequencing used peripheral blood, collected on day 0 of AZD1222 vaccination. The receptors here all came from an adult in good health. Both conserved end residues are part of each CDR3.

v_gene	j_gene	len	CDR3aa
TRBV3-1/TRBV3-2	TRBJ2-7	16	CASSQRASGGSYEQYF
TRBV28	TRBJ1-2	13	CASSLSPNYGYTF
TRBV27	TRBJ1-6	14	CASSSGTTDSPLHF
TRBV11-2	TRBJ2-7	13	CASSLNREGEQYF
TRBV30	TRBJ1-6	13	CAWTGSGNSPLHF
TRBV9	TRBJ2-1	14	CASSGGGRAVEQFF
TRBV5-6	TRBJ2-7	14	CASSLGQGTHEQYF
TRBV6-5	TRBJ1-4	14	CASSLLGTAEKLFF
TRBV6-5	TRBJ2-1	14	CATETGGDLNEQFF
TRBV2	TRBJ1-4	13	CANRLTLNEKLFF
TRBV30	TRBJ1-6	13	CAWTPLRASPLHF
TRBV2	TRBJ1-2	14	CASSESAGPYGYTF
TRBV19	TRBJ2-1	16	CASSIGGQVAGGEQFF
TRBV6-6	TRBJ2-1	12	CASSYIGNEQFF
TRBV4-1	TRBJ1-4	16	CASSQVSRATNEKLFF
TRBV6-5	TRBJ1-2	15	CASSARRRTGSGYTF
TRBV5-6	TRBJ1-2	14	CASSQTGGVYGYTF
TRBV3-1/TRBV3-2	TRBJ1-6	13	CASSHDSNSPLHF
TRBV5-5	TRBJ2-7	15	CASSPGGATIYEQYF
TRBV2	TRBJ1-5	14	CASSGGQGNQPQHF
TRBV5-8	TRBJ2-3	17	CASSFQRQGALEDTQYF
TRBV7-8	TRBJ1-1	14	CASSVGQGNTEAFF
TRBV19	TRBJ2-1	16	CASRDLAGGSYNEQFF
TRBV5-1	TRBJ1-5	21	CASSSTGVGNPLKVLNQPQHF
TRBV27	TRBJ2-7	13	CASSKATPYEQYF
TRBV6-4	TRBJ2-2	16	CASSPSTGGGTGELFF
TRBV7-9	TRBJ2-1	14	CASRPSGEGNEQFF
TRBV4-1	TRBJ1-1	15	CASSKEPGEDTEAFF
TRBV7-9	TRBJ1-1	13	CASSLTGDTEAFF
TRBV29-1	TRBJ1-4	12	CSVHGRGEKLFF
TRBV18	TRBJ1-1	14	CASSGQGGGTEAFF
TRBV28	TRBJ1-1	13	CASSQSTGRAAFF
TRBV12-5	TRBJ1-5	12	CASGLDHQPQHF
TRBV6-5	TRBJ1-5	15	CASRHGQANNQPQHF
TRBV5-6	TRBJ1-6	15	CASSLAWGADSPLHF
TRBV7-2	TRBJ2-7	13	CASSWTPGGEQYF
TRBV19	TRBJ1-1	13	CASRDNRVSEAFF
TRBV18	TRBJ1-5	14	CASSPKGVDQPQHF
TRBV10-3	TRBJ2-3	13	CAISLGQSDTQYF
TRBV30	TRBJ1-2	13	CAWSDGQGKGYTF
TRBV4-1	TRBJ2-1	19	CASSQPPIPGTPRRNEQFF
TRBV7-8	TRBJ1-4	17	CASSPGGAGEKREKLFF
TRBV29-1	TRBJ1-3	14	CSVEDTDSGNTIYF
TRBV5-4	TRBJ2-1	15	CASSSAVSLPLEQFF
TRBV5-1	TRBJ2-3	16	CASRLLGGSTADTQYF
TRBV4-1	TRBJ1-3	15	CASSQGGASGNTIYF
TRBV19	TRBJ2-5	15	CASSIMAGGRETQYF
TRBV24-1	TRBJ1-5	14	CATMGHGSNQPQHF
TRBV7-8	TRBJ1-1	14	CASSPGQGGTEAFF
TRBV6-5	TRBJ1-4	13	CASSFLGYEKLFF
TRBV5-6	TRBJ2-3	14	CASSSTGHPDTQYF
TRBV27	TRBJ1-4	15	CASSLSAGSGEKLFF
TRBV5-1	TRBJ2-7	14	CASSPPVSSYEQYF
TRBV7-2	TRBJ2-2	14	CASSLEGLAGELFF
TRBV18	TRBJ1-1	15	CASSPRDRGNTEAFF
TRBV6-6	TRBJ2-1	13	CASSQNRAGEQFF
TRBV5-4	TRBJ2-4	19	CASSLEWVPFPSAKNIQYF
TRBV10-1	TRBJ2-7	11	CASSTGYEQYF